This T cell receptor (beta chain) comes out of a study of cytomegalovirus exposure and HLA in healthy donors. 13 Jbeta primers and 60 Vbeta primers were used for the PCR. Under the authors' procedure: Some 11 million of the roughly 80 million unique TCR beta chains counted in a later analysis were shared. Assay: immunoSEQ multiplex PCR; the TCRdb copy retains only in-frame clones and omits some. V and J calls and clone size are given by that table; D and trimming were obtained from the DNA. The repertoire holds approximately 140,000 clones, with roughly 82% as singletons. Study findings and constraints: Researchers reported in a later analysis that a missense DCLRE1C variant was tied to TCR beta V- and J-gene trimming.

Trimming pared 1 base from V and 0 bases from J, leaving 8 bases between. Germline V gene data show CDR1 as SGHDT and CDR2 as YYEEEE. This CDR3 has 14 amino acids. Comments on this clone: Antigen: not known.

Healthy donors of bone marrow made up the group. The clonotype comes from a man aged 18 to 29 in good health and CMV-seropositive. The V and J genes are TRBV5-6 and TRBJ2-7; no clear D gene. Sequencing used PBMCs. CDR3 DNA sequence: TGTGCCAGCAGCTTGAATTCCAACTCCTACGAGCAGTACTTC. This encodes CASSLNSNSYEQYF.